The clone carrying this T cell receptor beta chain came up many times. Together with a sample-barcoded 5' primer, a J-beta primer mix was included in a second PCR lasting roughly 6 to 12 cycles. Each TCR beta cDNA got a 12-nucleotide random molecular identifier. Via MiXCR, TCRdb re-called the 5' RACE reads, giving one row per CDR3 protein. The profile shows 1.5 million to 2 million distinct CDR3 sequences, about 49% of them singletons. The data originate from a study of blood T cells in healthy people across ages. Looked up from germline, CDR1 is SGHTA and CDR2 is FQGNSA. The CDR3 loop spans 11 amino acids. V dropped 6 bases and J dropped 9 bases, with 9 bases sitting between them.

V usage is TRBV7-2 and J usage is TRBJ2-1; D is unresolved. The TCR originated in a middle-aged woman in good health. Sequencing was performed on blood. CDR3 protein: CASSLLGEQFF. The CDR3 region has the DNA TGTGCCAGCAGTTTATTGGGTGAGCAGTTCTTC. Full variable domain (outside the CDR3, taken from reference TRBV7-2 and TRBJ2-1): GAGVSQSPSNKVTEKGKDVELRCDPISGHTALYWYRQSLGQGLEFLIYFQGNSAPDKSGLPSDRFSAERTGGSVSTLTIQRTQQEDSAVYLCASSLLGEQFFGPGTRLTVL.